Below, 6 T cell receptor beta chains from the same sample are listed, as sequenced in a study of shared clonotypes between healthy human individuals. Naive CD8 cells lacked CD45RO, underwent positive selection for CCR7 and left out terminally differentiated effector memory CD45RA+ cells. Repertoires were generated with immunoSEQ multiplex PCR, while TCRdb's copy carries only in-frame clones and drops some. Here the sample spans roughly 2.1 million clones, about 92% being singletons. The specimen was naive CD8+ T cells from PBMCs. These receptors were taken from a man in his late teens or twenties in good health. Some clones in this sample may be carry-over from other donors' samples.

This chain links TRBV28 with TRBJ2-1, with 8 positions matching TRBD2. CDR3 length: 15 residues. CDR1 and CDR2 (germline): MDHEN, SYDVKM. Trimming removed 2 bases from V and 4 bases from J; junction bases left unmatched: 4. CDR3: CASSLMAGGYNEQFF. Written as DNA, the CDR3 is TGTGCCAGCAGTTTAATGGCGGGAGGTTACAATGAGCAGTTCTTC.

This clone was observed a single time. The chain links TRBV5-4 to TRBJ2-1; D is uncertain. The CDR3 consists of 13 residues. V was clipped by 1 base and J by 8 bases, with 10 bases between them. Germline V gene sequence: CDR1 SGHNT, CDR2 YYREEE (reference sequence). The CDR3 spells CASSLSRSYEQFF. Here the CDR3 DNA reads TGTGCCAGCAGCTTGTCTAGGTCCTATGAGCAGTTCTTC.

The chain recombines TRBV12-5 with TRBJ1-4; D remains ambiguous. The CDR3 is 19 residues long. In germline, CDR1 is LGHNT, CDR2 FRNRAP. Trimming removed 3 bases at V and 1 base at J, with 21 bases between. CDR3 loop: CASGLSGIGRVGTNEKLFF. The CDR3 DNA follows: TGTGCTAGTGGTTTATCCGGGATAGGACGGGTAGGAACTAATGAAAAACTGTTTTTT.

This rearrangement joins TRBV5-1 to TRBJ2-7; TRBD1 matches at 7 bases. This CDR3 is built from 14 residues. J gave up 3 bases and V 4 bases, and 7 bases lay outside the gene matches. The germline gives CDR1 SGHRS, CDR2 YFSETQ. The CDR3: CASSSDRELYEQYF. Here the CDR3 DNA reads TGCGCCAGCAGCAGTGACAGGGAACTCTACGAGCAGTACTTC.

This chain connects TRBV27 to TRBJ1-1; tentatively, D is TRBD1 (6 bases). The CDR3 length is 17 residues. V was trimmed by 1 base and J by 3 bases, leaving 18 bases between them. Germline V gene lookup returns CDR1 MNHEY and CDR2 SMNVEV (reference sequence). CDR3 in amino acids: CASSLLFPQGIDTEAFF. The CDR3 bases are TGTGCCAGCAGTTTATTGTTCCCCCAGGGGATTGACACTGAAGCTTTCTTT.

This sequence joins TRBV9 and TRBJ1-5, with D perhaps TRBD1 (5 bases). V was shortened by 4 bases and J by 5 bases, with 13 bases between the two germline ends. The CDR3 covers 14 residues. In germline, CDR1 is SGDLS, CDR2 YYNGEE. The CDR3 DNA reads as TGTGCCAGCAGCCCGGGACGATTGTATCAGCCCCAGCATTTT. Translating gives CASSPGRLYQPQHF. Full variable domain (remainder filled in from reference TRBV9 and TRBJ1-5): DSGVTQTPKHLITATGQRVTLRCSPRSGDLSVYWYQQSLDQGLQFLIQYYNGEERAKGNILERFSAQQFPDLHSELNLSSLELGDSALYFCASSPGRLYQPQHFGDGTRLSIL.